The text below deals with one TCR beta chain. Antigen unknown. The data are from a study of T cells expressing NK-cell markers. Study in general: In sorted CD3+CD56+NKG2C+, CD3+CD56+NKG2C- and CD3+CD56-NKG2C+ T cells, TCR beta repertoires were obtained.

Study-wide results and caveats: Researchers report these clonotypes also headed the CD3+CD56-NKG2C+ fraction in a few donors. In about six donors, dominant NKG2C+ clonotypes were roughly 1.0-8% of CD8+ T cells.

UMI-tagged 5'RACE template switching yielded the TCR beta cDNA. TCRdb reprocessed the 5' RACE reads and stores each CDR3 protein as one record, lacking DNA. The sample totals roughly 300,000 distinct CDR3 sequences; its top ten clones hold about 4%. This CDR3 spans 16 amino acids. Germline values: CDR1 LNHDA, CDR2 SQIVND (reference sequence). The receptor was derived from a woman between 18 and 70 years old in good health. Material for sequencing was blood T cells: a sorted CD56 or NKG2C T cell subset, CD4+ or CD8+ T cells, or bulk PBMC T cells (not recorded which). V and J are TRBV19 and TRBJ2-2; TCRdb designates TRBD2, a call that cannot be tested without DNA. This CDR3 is CASSIASGGFTGELFF.